There are a few counts of the clone carrying this T cell receptor beta chain. Its antigen is unknown. The record originates from a study of cytotoxic CD8 clonotypes in ibrutinib-treated CLL. Study context: IGHV unmutated under 18; relapsed/refractory 11; treatment-naive about 14.

Generated by immunoSEQ multiplex PCR, the TCRdb table keeps only in-frame clones and is missing some. The sample carries fewer than 70,000 clones, approximately 71% recorded once. CDR1 SEHNR and CDR2 FQNEAQ come from the germline V gene (reference sequence). V dropped 3 bases and J dropped 10 bases, with 9 bases sitting between them. The CDR3 has 11 residues. Whole-study results and caveats: There were differences in sampling times between sustained-remission and progressing patients. Public clonotypes were uncommon and contracted or stayed stable on treatment.

Sequences were derived from PBMCs, sampled after 12 months of ibrutinib treatment. The chain combines TRBV7-9 with TRBJ1-1; no clear D gene. This clonotype was sampled from a human donor with chronic lymphocytic leukemia. The CDR3 bases are TGTGCCAGCAGCTTGGAGGTCGGAGCTTTCTTT. Amino acids: CASSLEVGAFF.